The 18 T cell receptor beta chains presented below share a single source sample, sequenced in a study of shared clonotypes between healthy human individuals (dated by TCRdb to 2020 to 2021). For the CD8 naive samples, CD45RO-negative cells were positively selected for CCR7, yielding a CD45RA+CCR7+ population from which TemRA cells were excluded. Receptor libraries were prepared by the immunoSEQ multiplex PCR assay. TCRdb took this table from immuneACCESS and kept in-frame rearrangements with V and J called. Such tables lack part of the clones; where checked against another copy, unresolved V genes explain under half of the gap, and the rest is unexplained. The sample profile shows about 2 million clones; approximately 94% of them were found once. The ten biggest clones cover approximately 1.2% of the sample. Specimen: naive CD8+ T cells sorted from blood. The cell subset or site label corresponds to: CD45RA+CCR7+. The receptors derive from a man aged 18 to 30 in good health.

As for this clone: The junction departs from germline at one end; a sequencing error may be responsible. Additional DNA sequences in this sample encode the identical CDR3. The V call is TRBV11-2, the J call TRBJ2-7, with 7 bases aligning to TRBD1. The CDR3 consists of 15 residues. Looked up from germline, CDR1 is SGHAT and CDR2 is FQNNGV. The CDR3 nucleotides are TGTGCCAGCAGCCTAGACCGGGACAGACTGTACGAGCAGTACTTC. Protein sequence: CASSLDRDRLYEQYF.

This rearrangement joins TRBV9 to TRBJ2-5; TRBD1 might be the D (6 bases). Germline V gives CDR1 SGDLS, CDR2 YYNGEE. The CDR3 is 13 residues long. V lost 4 bases and J lost 5, with 12 bases in between. CDR3: CASSQGGVETQYF. CDR3 coding DNA: TGTGCCAGCAGCCAAGGGGGAGTCGAGACCCAGTACTTC.

The chain has TRBV19 and TRBJ1-6; 10 positions match TRBD1. This CDR3 has 17 amino acids. V lost 1 base, J lost 8 bases, and 8 bases stayed unmatched. Germline lookup yields CDR1 LNHDA and CDR2 SQIVND (reference sequence). In DNA, the CDR3 is TGTGCCAGTAGTATAGGAGATGGTGGGACAGGGGATTCACCCCTCCACTTT. It yields the protein CASSIGDGGTGDSPLHF.

This clone was seen a single time. The chain joins TRBV27 to TRBJ1-5; no definite D call. Per germline, CDR1 MNHEY and CDR2 SMNVEV (reference sequence). The CDR3 is made up of 17 amino acids. V lost 8 bases to trimming and J lost 0 bases, with 20 bases between them. The CDR3, as DNA: TGTGCCAGCGGCCCCCTCGGCGGCCCTTATAGCAATCAGCCCCAGCATTTT. Translating gives CASGPLGGPYSNQPQHF.

The rearrangement joins TRBV7-6 to TRBJ2-7; a weak D match, TRBD2 (6 bases). V gave up 5 bases and J gave up 0 bases, with 14 bases separating them. The CDR3 is 15 residues long. Per germline, CDR1 SGHVS and CDR2 FNYEAQ. The CDR3, as DNA: TGTGCCAGCAGCCTTGGAGGGTTAGGCTCCTACGAGCAGTACTTC. Translating gives CASSLGGLGSYEQYF.

The chain carries TRBV6-6 and TRBJ1-2, with D unclear. CDR1 is MNHNY, CDR2 SVGAGI, per germline (reference sequence). V was pared by 8 bases and J by 10 bases, with 17 bases between. The CDR3 loop spans 12 amino acids. Here the CDR3 reads CASAEALYIYTF. CDR3 coding DNA: TGTGCCAGCGCGGAAGCCCTCTACATCTACACCTTC.

V usage is TRBV28 and J usage is TRBJ2-3, with D unclear. CDR1 and CDR2 (germline): MDHEN, SYDVKM. The length of the CDR3 is 16 residues. Trimming removed 4 bases at V and 3 bases at J, with 17 bases between. The DNA of the CDR3 is TGTGCCAGCAGTTATAGTGGGGTCGTACAAACAGATACGCAGTATTTT. Amino acid sequence: CASSYSGVVQTDTQYF.

The chain links TRBV28 to TRBJ1-3; tentative D call: TRBD1 (5 bases). The V end lost 4 bases, the J end lost 3 bases, and 10 bases lay between the germline ends. Germline loops: CDR1 MDHEN, CDR2 SYDVKM. This CDR3 contains 14 residues. The CDR3 DNA sequence: TGTGCCAGCAGTTGGCAGGGAGGTGGAAACACCATATATTTT. Translated, it gives CASSWQGGGNTIYF.

The V call is TRBV27, the J call TRBJ2-1; no reliable D call. Trimming shortened V by 8 bases and J by 6 bases, and 8 bases separated the two germline ends. CDR1 and CDR2 from the germline V gene are MNHEY and SMNVEV (reference sequence). The CDR3 spans 11 residues. CDR3 protein: CASGWGNEQFF. In DNA form, the CDR3 reads TGTGCCAGCGGGTGGGGCAATGAGCAGTTCTTC.

This rearrangement joins TRBV27 to TRBJ2-1; D is ambiguous. Germline V gives CDR1 MNHEY, CDR2 SMNVEV (reference sequence). The CDR3 sequence is 13 residues long. Trimming took off 1 base at V and 8 bases at J, with 9 bases between the two ends. The CDR3 region has the DNA TGTGCCAGCAGTTTATACCCGGACGATGAGCAGTTCTTC. Translated: CASSLYPDDEQFF.

The chain combines TRBV4-1 with TRBJ1-5; the D gene is possibly TRBD1 (6 bases). CDR3 size: 14 residues. The V gene lost 5 bases and the J gene lost 1 base, with 9 bases spanning the gap. CDR1 and CDR2 from the germline V gene are MGHRA and YSYEKL. Here the CDR3 DNA reads TGCGCCAGCAGCAACGGACAGAGCAATCAGCCCCAGCATTTT. This sequence encodes CASSNGQSNQPQHF.

Concerning this clone itself: Other DNA sequences in the sample encode the same CDR3. The V and J genes are TRBV27 and TRBJ1-5; weak D call: TRBD1 (6 bases). Germline values: CDR1 MNHEY, CDR2 SMNVEV (reference sequence). The CDR3 loop spans 14 amino acids. Trimming cost V 6 bases and J 1 base, with 10 bases left between them. CDR3 region: CASSLQGSNQPQHF. The CDR3 DNA is TGTGCCAGCAGCCTCCAGGGGAGCAATCAGCCCCAGCATTTT.

CDR3 protein: CASSRSRGTGNTIYF. The CDR3 DNA is TGTGCCAGCAGCCGCTCGAGGGGGACTGGAAACACCATATATTTT. V is TRBV28 and J is TRBJ1-3, with D possibly TRBD1 on 6 matching bases. Germline V gives CDR1 MDHEN, CDR2 SYDVKM. The length of the CDR3 is 15 residues. Trimming took 6 bases from V and 2 from J, leaving 14 bases between them.

The chain joins TRBV13 to TRBJ1-6, with unresolved D. The CDR3 extends over 14 amino acids. Trimming left V 1 base short and J 10 bases short, with 11 bases between. CDR1 PRHDT and CDR2 FYEKMQ come from the germline V gene (reference sequence). The CDR3 bases are TGTGCCAGCAGCTTAGCTTCGGGCGGCTCACCCCTCCACTTT. Encoded protein: CASSLASGGSPLHF.

V is TRBV6-6 and J is TRBJ2-3, with D uncertain. Germline V gene sequence: CDR1 MNHNY, CDR2 SVGAGI (reference sequence). The CDR3 has 14 amino acids. V gave up 1 base and J gave up 2 bases, with 7 bases separating them. CDR3 in amino acids: CASSYYLNTDTQYF. CDR3 bases: TGTGCCAGCAGTTACTATCTTAACACAGATACGCAGTATTTT.

For the CDR3, the DNA is TGTGCCAGCAGTGAAGGTATGGGGGCGGGGACTGAAGCTTTCTTT. Protein product: CASSEGMGAGTEAFF. This chain joins TRBV2 and TRBJ1-1; a weak D match, TRBD1 (6 bases). The CDR3 totals 15 residues. Germline lookup yields CDR1 SNHLY and CDR2 FYNNEI. V was cut by 1 base and J by 5 bases, with 14 bases left in between.

This chain uses TRBV7-8 with TRBJ1-2; 9 bases line up with TRBD1. The CDR3 contains 16 residues. Germline CDR1 is SGHVS and CDR2 is FQNEAQ. With V trimmed by 1 base and J by 6 bases, 9 bases remained unmatched. CDR3 amino acids: CASSLGPGTGSNGYTF. The CDR3 nucleotides read TGTGCCAGCAGCTTAGGCCCCGGGACAGGGTCGAATGGCTACACCTTC.

This clone was seen once. V and J are TRBV11-2 and TRBJ2-7; 8 bases agree with TRBD2. The CDR3 runs to 15 residues. Per the germline V gene, CDR1 is SGHAT and CDR2 is FQNNGV. V was clipped by 1 base and J by 3 bases; unmatched bases: 5. CDR3 residues: CASSLAQREFYEQYF. The DNA of the CDR3 is TGTGCCAGCAGCTTAGCTCAGCGGGAGTTCTACGAGCAGTACTTC.